Presented here are 14 T cell receptor beta chains from one specimen sequenced in a study of blood T cells in healthy people across ages (dated by TCRdb to between 2014 and 2016). Receptor libraries were prepared by 5' RACE. Sequencing used an Illumina HiSeq 2500. The second PCR ran for about 7 to 11 cycles and used a J-beta primer mix along with a sample-barcoded 5' primer. Starting from the raw public reads, TCRdb applied fastp trimming at Q25, assembled clones with MiXCR and retained in-frame beta chains. Every entry covers one CDR3 protein and lists the most common genes and DNA from its rows. The sample has 500,000 to 650,000 distinct CDR3 sequences on record, roughly a quarter of them singletons. The ten biggest clones cover over 3.5% of the sample. A further study also used this sample, focusing on T cells of mothers and their children.

The material sequenced was blood. These TCRs come from a boy younger than 10 in good health.

For the CDR3, the DNA is TGTGCCAGCAGCCAAGGAGAGGTTGAGCAGTTCTTC. It encodes CASSQGEVEQFF. The chain is built from TRBV3-1 and TRBJ2-5; no clear D gene. Judging by the DNA end, TRBJ2-1 fits better; the J call may be wrong. This CDR3 is 12 amino acids long. Looked up from germline, CDR1 is LGHDT and CDR2 is YNNKEL (reference sequence).

The J gene is TRBJ2-7, the V gene TRBV25-1; no clear D gene. This CDR3 is built from 14 residues. From germline, CDR1 is MGHDK and CDR2 SYGVNS. V was shortened by 0 bases and J by 3 bases, with 9 bases between the two germline ends. DNA for the CDR3: TGTGCCAGCAGTGAATATATAGGGATCTACGAGCAGTACTTC. This codes for CASSEYIGIYEQYF.

In its sample, this clonotype was seen a few times. The rearrangement links TRBV15 to TRBJ1-2; D is possibly TRBD1 (5 bases). The CDR3 contains 13 residues. The germline V and J ends were trimmed by 3 bases and 7 bases, with 12 bases remaining between them. In germline, CDR1 is LNHNV, CDR2 YYDKDF (reference sequence). CDR3 in DNA: TGTGCCACCAGCAGGGGGGAGGGCTCTGGCTACACCTTC. This codes for CATSRGEGSGYTF.

This chain links TRBV21-1 with TRBJ2-6; the table's TRBD1 call for D was not verified on the DNA. TRBV21-1 is labeled a pseudogene. The CDR3 covers 18 residues. The CDR3 DNA sequence: TGTGCCAGCAGCGCCCACAGGGGGCTTTCCTCTGGGGCCAACGTCCTGACTTTC. Translating it yields CASSAHRGLSSGANVLTF.

This clonotype has more than one count but fewer than ten. The rearrangement joins TRBV7-9 to TRBJ2-3, with TRBD2 matching over 10 bases. The CDR3 consists of 19 residues. The germline gives CDR1 SEHNR, CDR2 FQNEAQ (reference sequence). V lost 3 bases, J lost 1 base, and 13 bases stayed unmatched. This CDR3 is CASSFSVLAGSDRTDTQYF. In DNA form, the CDR3 reads TGTGCCAGCAGCTTTAGTGTACTAGCGGGGAGCGACCGCACAGATACGCAGTATTTT.

A few counts support this clonotype. V usage is TRBV9 and J usage is TRBJ1-1, with no clear D. From germline, CDR1 is SGDLS and CDR2 YYNGEE. The CDR3 consists of 13 residues. Deletions cut 2 bases from V and 3 bases from J, with 8 bases between. The CDR3 is CASSVSRDTEAFF. DNA for the CDR3: TGTGCCAGCAGCGTCTCCCGGGACACTGAAGCTTTCTTT.

The CDR3 DNA sequence: TGTGCCAGCAGCTCCTACAGGGGTTTCGGCGAAAAACTGTTTTTT. This encodes CASSSYRGFGEKLFF. The V call is TRBV5-5, the J call TRBJ1-4, with 7 positions matching TRBD1. The J segment lost 8 bases and the V segment lost 3 bases, leaving 10 bases of the junction unmatched. The CDR3 loop spans 15 amino acids. The germline V gene encodes CDR1 SGHKS and CDR2 YYEKEE (reference sequence).

This clonotype was recorded a few times. The chain employs TRBV7-9 and TRBJ2-3; D may match TRBD1 or TRBD2 (6 bases each). The germline V gene has CDR1 SEHNR and CDR2 FQNEAQ (reference sequence). V lost 5 bases to trimming and J lost 10 bases, with 19 bases between them. This CDR3 region has 14 residues. The CDR3 loop reads CASSPGIGGRPQYF. The CDR3 DNA is TGTGCCAGCAGCCCCGGGATCGGGGGCCGACCGCAGTATTTT.

The chain combines TRBV10-3 with TRBJ2-3; D call uncertain. This CDR3 is built from 14 residues. Germline-derived CDR1 and CDR2 are ENHRY and SYGVKD. Trimming took off 7 bases at V and 0 bases at J, with 11 bases between the two ends. CDR3 sequence (DNA): TGTGCCATCAACGAGTTCCCTAGCACAGATACGCAGTATTTT. This codes for CAINEFPSTDTQYF.

In its sample, this clonotype was seen a few times. The chain uses TRBV7-9 and TRBJ1-3; D unclear. The CDR3 is made up of 13 amino acids. The V gene's germline CDR1 is SEHNR and CDR2 FQNEAQ (reference sequence). Trimming removed 3 bases from V and 3 bases from J, with 6 bases in between. The CDR3 is CASSFEDGNTIYF. CDR3 nucleotides: TGTGCCAGCAGCTTCGAGGATGGAAACACCATATATTTT.

This clonotype was picked up one time. The chain carries TRBV27 and TRBJ2-2, with 9 bases fitting TRBD2. Germline assignment: CDR1 MNHEY and CDR2 SMNVEV (reference sequence). The length of the CDR3 is 14 residues. V was clipped by 4 bases and J by 7 bases; unmatched bases: 4. CDR3 bases: TGTGCCAGCAGTTCCGGGACTAGCTACGGGGAGCTGTTTTTT. Translating gives CASSSGTSYGELFF.

This clonotype was seen a handful of times. Here the CDR3 reads CASSLSSSGGQETQYF. For the CDR3, the DNA is TGTGCCAGCAGCTTATCGTCAAGCGGGGGCCAAGAGACCCAGTACTTC. The chain recombines TRBV7-2 with TRBJ2-5; the match to TRBD2 covers 8 bases. V gave up 2 bases and J gave up 1 base; unmatched junction bases: 6. Germline CDR1 SGHTA, CDR2 FQGNSA. The CDR3 contains 16 residues.

The genes are TRBV2 and TRBJ2-1; a possible D gene is TRBD2 (6 bases). The CDR3 runs 14 residues. Germline loops: CDR1 SNHLY, CDR2 FYNNEI. V lost 7 bases and J 0 bases, leaving 10 bases between the germline ends. The CDR3 region is CASKYGSSYNEQFF. The CDR3 DNA sequence: TGTGCCAGCAAATACGGGAGCTCCTACAATGAGCAGTTCTTC.

This clonotype was counted a single time. The J gene is TRBJ1-1, the V gene TRBV14; D perhaps matches TRBD1 (5 bases). Germline V lookup: CDR1 SGHDN, CDR2 FVKESK. The CDR3 runs 15 residues. V was clipped by 4 bases and J by 0 bases, with 12 bases between them. The CDR3 DNA follows: TGTGCCAGCAGCCCCTTACAGGAGATGAACACTGAAGCTTTCTTT. Translation: CASSPLQEMNTEAFF.